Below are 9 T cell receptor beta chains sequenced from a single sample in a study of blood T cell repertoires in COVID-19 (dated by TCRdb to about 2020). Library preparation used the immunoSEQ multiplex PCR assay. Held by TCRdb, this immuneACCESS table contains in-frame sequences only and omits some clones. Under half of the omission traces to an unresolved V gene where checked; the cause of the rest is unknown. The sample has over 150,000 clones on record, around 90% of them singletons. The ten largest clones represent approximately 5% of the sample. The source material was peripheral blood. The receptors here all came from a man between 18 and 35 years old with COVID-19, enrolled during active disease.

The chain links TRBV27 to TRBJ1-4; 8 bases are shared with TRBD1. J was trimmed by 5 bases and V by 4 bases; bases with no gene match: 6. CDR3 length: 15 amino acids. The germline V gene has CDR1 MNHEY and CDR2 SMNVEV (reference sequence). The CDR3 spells CASSSGQATNEKLFF. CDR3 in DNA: TGTGCCAGCAGTTCGGGACAGGCGACAAATGAAAAACTGTTTTTT.

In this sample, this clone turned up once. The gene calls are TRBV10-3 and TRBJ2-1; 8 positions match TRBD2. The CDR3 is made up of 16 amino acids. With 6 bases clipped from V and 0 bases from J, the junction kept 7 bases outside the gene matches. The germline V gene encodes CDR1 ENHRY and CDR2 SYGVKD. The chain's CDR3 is CAISTSGRSSYNEQFF. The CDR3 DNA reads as TGTGCCATCAGCACTAGCGGTCGGAGCTCCTACAATGAGCAGTTCTTC.

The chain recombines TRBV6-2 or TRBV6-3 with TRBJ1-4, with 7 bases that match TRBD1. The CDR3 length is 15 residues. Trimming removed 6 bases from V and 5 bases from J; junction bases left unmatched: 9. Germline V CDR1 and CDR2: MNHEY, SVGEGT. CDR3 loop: CASSASGQINEKLFF. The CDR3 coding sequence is TGTGCCAGCAGCGCATCGGGACAGATAAATGAAAAACTGTTTTTT.

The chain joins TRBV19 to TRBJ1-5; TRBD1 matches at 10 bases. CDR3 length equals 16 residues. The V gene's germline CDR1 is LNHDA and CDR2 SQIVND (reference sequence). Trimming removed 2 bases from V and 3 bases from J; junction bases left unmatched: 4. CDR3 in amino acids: CASSIWDRGANQPQHF. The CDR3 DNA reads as TGTGCCAGTAGTATATGGGACAGGGGAGCCAATCAGCCCCAGCATTTT.

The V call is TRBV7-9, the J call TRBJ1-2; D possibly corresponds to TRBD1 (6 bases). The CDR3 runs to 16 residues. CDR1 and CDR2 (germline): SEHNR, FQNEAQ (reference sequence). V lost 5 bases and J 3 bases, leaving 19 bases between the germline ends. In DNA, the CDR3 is TGTGCCAGCAGCGGAGCGAGCAGGGAGGGGGACTATGGCTACACCTTC. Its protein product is CASSGASREGDYGYTF.

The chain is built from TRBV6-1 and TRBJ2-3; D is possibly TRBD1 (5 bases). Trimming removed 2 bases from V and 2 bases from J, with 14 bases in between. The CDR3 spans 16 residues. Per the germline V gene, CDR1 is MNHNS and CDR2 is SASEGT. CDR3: CASSEKRGLHTDTQYF. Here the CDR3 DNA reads TGTGCCAGCAGTGAAAAAAGGGGTTTACACACAGATACGCAGTATTTT.

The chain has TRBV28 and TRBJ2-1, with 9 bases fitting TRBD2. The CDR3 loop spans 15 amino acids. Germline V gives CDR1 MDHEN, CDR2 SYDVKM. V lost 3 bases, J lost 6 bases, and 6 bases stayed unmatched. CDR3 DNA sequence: TGTGCCAGCAGTTTGAGCGGGAGGATCGCCAATGAGCAGTTCTTC. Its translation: CASSLSGRIANEQFF.

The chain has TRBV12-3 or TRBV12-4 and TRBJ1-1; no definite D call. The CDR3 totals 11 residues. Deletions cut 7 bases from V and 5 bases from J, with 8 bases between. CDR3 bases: TGTGCCAGCAAGACTGGGACTGAAGCTTTCTTT. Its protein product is CASKTGTEAFF.

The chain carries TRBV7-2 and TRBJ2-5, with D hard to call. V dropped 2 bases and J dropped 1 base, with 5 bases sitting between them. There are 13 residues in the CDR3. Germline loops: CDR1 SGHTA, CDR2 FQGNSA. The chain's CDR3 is CASSLPLQETQYF. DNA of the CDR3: TGTGCCAGCAGCTTACCCCTCCAAGAGACCCAGTACTTC.